The 10 T cell receptor beta chains below were found in one sample sequenced in a study of cytomegalovirus exposure and HLA in healthy donors. 60 Vbeta and 13 Jbeta primers were used in PCR. Clones were sequenced by immunoSEQ multiplex PCR, and TCRdb holds only the in-frame ones, with some missing. The sample yields 140,000 or so clones, 80% seen once. Sequencing was performed on PBMCs. Source of these receptors: a female donor in good health and CMV-seronegative.

Concerning this clone: One end of the junction is discordant with germline, which a read error may explain. The V and J genes are TRBV7-7 and TRBJ2-5, with D possibly matching TRBD2 (5 bases). The CDR3 runs to 14 residues. Germline lookup yields CDR1 SSHAT and CDR2 FNYEAQ (reference sequence). This CDR3 reads CASSPRARMEAQYF. In nucleotides, the CDR3 is TGTGCTAGCAGCCCCCGAGCGCGAATGGAGGCCCAGTACTTC.

This chain joins TRBV28 and TRBJ1-1, with TRBD1 matching over 7 bases. Germline V gene sequence: CDR1 MDHEN, CDR2 SYDVKM. The junction had 2 bases not matched to a gene; V was cut back by 3 bases and J by 1 base. The CDR3 contains 14 residues. The DNA for the CDR3 is TGTGCCAGCAGTTTTGGGACAGAGAACACTGAAGCTTTCTTT. Translated, it gives CASSFGTENTEAFF.

The chain combines TRBV7-9 with TRBJ1-1, with 8 bases aligning to TRBD1. CDR1 and CDR2 (germline): SEHNR, FQNEAQ (reference sequence). The CDR3 runs 16 residues. V shed 5 bases and J 0 bases; nucleotides not matched to a gene: 8. CDR3 sequence reads: CASSPDRALMNTEAFF. For the CDR3, the DNA is TGTGCCAGCAGCCCGGACAGGGCCCTAATGAACACTGAAGCTTTCTTT.

The V call is TRBV11-1, the J call TRBJ2-1, with 7 positions matching TRBD2. Trimming at V came to 1 base and at J to 9 bases, leaving 6 bases not matched to a gene. The CDR3 spans 14 residues. The germline gives CDR1 SGHAT, CDR2 FQDESV (reference sequence). CDR3 nucleotides: TGTGCCAGCAGCTTAGGACTAGCTCAGGGTGAGCAGTTCTTC. It specifies CASSLGLAQGEQFF. Variable domain in full (rest from reference TRBV11-1 and TRBJ2-1): EAEVAQSPRYKITEKSQAVAFWCDPISGHATLYWYRQILGQGPELLVQFQDESVVDDSQLPKDRFSAERLKGVDSTLKIQPAELGDSAMYLCASSLGLAQGEQFFGPGTRLTVL.

The chain recombines TRBV6-5 with TRBJ2-7; a possible D gene is TRBD2 (6 bases). The germline V gene has CDR1 MNHEY and CDR2 SVGAGI. This CDR3 has 13 residues. Trimming pared 6 bases from V and 0 bases from J, leaving 9 bases between. The CDR3 sequence: CASRLAHSYEQYF. The CDR3 DNA follows: TGTGCCAGCAGGCTAGCGCACTCCTACGAGCAGTACTTC.

CDR3 amino acids: CSVDGAGGPGNEQFF. The CDR3 DNA is TGCAGCGTTGACGGTGCGGGAGGGCCTGGCAATGAGCAGTTCTTC. The chain employs TRBV29-1 and TRBJ2-1, with 9 bases matching TRBD2. The CDR3 extends over 15 amino acids. V lost 3 bases and J lost 6; bases outside the gene matches: 9. Germline CDR1 reads SQVTM; CDR2 reads ANQGSEA.

This chain links TRBV9 with TRBJ2-1; D gene unclear. Looked up from germline, CDR1 is SGDLS and CDR2 is YYNGEE. The CDR3 runs to 13 residues. V lost 5 bases, J lost 9 bases, and 15 bases lay in between. CDR3 residues: CASRGPAGVEQFF. CDR3 DNA sequence: TGTGCCAGCAGAGGTCCAGCCGGAGTTGAGCAGTTCTTC.

The V gene is TRBV11-3, the J gene TRBJ2-7; a weak D match, TRBD2 (6 bases). CDR3 length: 13 amino acids. CDR1 is SGHNT and CDR2 is YENEEA in the germline V gene. Trimming cost V 5 bases and J 4 bases, with 12 bases left between them. DNA of the CDR3: TGTGCCAGCAGCCAGGGACTGGCTTACGAGCAGTACTTC. It is translated as CASSQGLAYEQYF.

This clone was counted a few times. The chain is built from TRBV18 and TRBJ2-1, with no clear D. CDR3 length equals 13 residues. Trimming took off 4 bases at V and 5 bases at J, with 9 bases between the two ends. Germline-derived CDR1 and CDR2 are KGHSH and LQKENI. This CDR3 reads CASSRARDNEQFF. For the CDR3, the DNA is TGTGCCAGCTCACGAGCACGGGACAATGAGCAGTTCTTC.

The chain has TRBV10-3 and TRBJ2-5, with 10 bases that match TRBD2. The CDR3 loop spans 19 amino acids. With V trimmed by 0 bases and J by 4 bases, 14 bases remained unmatched. Germline assignment: CDR1 ENHRY and CDR2 SYGVKD. The CDR3 DNA sequence: TGTGCCATCAGTGAGTCGTGGCCTAGCGGGAGCCCCGGGGTAGAGACCCAGTACTTC. Translated, it gives CAISESWPSGSPGVETQYF.